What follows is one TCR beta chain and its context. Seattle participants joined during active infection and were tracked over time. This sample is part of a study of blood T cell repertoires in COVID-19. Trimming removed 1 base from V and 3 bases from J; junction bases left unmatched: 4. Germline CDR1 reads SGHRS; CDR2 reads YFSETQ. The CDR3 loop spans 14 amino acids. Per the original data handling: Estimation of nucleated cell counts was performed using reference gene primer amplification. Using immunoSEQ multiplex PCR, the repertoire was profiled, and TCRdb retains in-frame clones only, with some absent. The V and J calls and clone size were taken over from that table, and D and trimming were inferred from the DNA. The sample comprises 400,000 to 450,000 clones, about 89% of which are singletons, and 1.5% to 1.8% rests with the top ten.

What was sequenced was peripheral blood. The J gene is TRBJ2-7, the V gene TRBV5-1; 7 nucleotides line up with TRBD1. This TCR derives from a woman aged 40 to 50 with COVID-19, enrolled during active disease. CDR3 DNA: TGCGCCAGCAGCTTGAGGACAGGACTCTACGAGCAGTACTTC. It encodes CASSLRTGLYEQYF.